A selection of T cell receptor beta chains follows, all from one sample in a study of cytomegalovirus exposure and HLA in healthy donors. Clones were read by immunoSEQ multiplex PCR, and TCRdb kept only the in-frame ones, dropping some. The sample has 150,000 to 200,000 clones; 70% to 80% are singletons. The material sequenced was PBMCs. These receptors were taken from a man aged 55 to 70 in good health and CMV-seronegative. CDR3s include the opening cysteine and the closing phenylalanine or tryptophan. The order of the fields is V gene, clone size, J gene, D gene, CDR3 protein, CDR3 DNA. The D gene is left open where the match is weak. Clone size is stated in some rows and not others, as once, few, many or a class when expanded.

V: TRBV4-2; size: few; J: TRBJ2-6; D: .; CDR3: CASSQGPDTGANVLTF; DNA: TGTGCCAGCAGCCAGGGGCCGGACACTGGGGCCAACGTCCTGACTTTC
V: TRBV6-5; size: .; J: TRBJ2-7; D: .; CDR3: CASSYYNEQYF; DNA: TGTGCCAGCAGTTACTACAACGAGCAGTACTTC
V: TRBV18; size: .; J: TRBJ1-2; D: .; CDR3: CASSPRGGFDGYTF; DNA: TGTGCCAGCTCACCCCGTGGGGGGTTCGATGGCTACACCTTC
V: TRBV6-5; size: .; J: TRBJ2-5; D: TRBD2; CDR3: CARIAGGRSETQYF; DNA: TGTGCCAGGATAGCGGGAGGGCGTTCGGAGACCCAGTACTTC
V: TRBV7-2; size: .; J: TRBJ2-1; D: .; CDR3: CASSLQGYEQFF; DNA: TGTGCCAGCAGCTTACAGGGGTATGAGCAGTTCTTC
V: TRBV7-2; size: .; J: TRBJ2-4; D: .; CDR3: CASSLDTKNIQYF; DNA: TGTGCCAGCAGCTTAGACACCAAAAACATTCAGTACTTC
V: TRBV2; size: .; J: TRBJ1-1; D: .; CDR3: CASSVLGRGEAFF; DNA: TGTGCCAGCAGTGTGTTGGGCCGGGGTGAAGCTTTCTTT
V: TRBV7-9; size: .; J: TRBJ1-2; D: TRBD1; CDR3: CASSENRGRHYGYTF; DNA: TGTGCCAGCAGCGAGAACAGGGGGCGTCACTATGGCTACACCTTC
V: TRBV9; size: .; J: TRBJ2-7; D: TRBD1; CDR3: CASSVGQGDLYEQYF; DNA: TGTGCCAGCAGCGTAGGCCAGGGGGATCTCTACGAGCAGTACTTC
V: TRBV29-1; size: .; J: TRBJ1-2; D: .; CDR3: CSVDLYGYTF; DNA: TGCAGCGTTGATCTCTATGGCTACACCTTC